The clone carrying this T cell receptor (beta chain) appeared a few times. Germline lookup yields CDR1 MNHNS and CDR2 SASEGT. With V trimmed by 7 bases and J by 10 bases, 5 bases remained unmatched. The CDR3 runs to 13 residues. These data belong to a study of T-cell reconstitution after alpha-beta-depleted transplantation in children. Preparation of the TCRbeta library involved a method that used unique molecular identifiers. TCRdb passed the PCR reads through MiXCR, listing each CDR3 protein once. The profile shows about 900,000 distinct CDR3 sequences, around 30% of them singletons. The receptor comes from a boy less than two years old who had a stem cell transplant for SCID, so the T cells may come from the graft donor. The chain couples TRBV6-1 to TRBJ1-6, with 9 bases identical to TRBD1. The source material was PBMCs, mostly from graft donor cells, sampled 360 days after TCRalphabeta/CD19-depleted stem cell transplant. The CDR3 sequence is CASIGTGLSPLHF. CDR3 nucleotides: TGTGCCAGCATCGGGACAGGGCTATCACCCCTCCACTTT.